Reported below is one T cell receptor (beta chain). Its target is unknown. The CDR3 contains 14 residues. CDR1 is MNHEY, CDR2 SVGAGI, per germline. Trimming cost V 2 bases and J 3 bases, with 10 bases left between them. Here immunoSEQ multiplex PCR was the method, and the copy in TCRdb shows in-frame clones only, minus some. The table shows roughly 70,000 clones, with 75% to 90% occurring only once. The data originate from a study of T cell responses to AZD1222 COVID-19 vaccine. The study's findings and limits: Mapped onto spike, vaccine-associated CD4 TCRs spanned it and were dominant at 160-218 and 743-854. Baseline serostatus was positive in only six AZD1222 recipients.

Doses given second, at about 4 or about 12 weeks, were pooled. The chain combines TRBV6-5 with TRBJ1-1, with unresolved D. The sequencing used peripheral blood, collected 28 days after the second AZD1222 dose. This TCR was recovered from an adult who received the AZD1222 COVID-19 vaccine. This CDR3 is CASSYADIDTEAFF. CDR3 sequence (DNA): TGTGCCAGCAGTTACGCCGACATTGACACTGAAGCTTTCTTT.